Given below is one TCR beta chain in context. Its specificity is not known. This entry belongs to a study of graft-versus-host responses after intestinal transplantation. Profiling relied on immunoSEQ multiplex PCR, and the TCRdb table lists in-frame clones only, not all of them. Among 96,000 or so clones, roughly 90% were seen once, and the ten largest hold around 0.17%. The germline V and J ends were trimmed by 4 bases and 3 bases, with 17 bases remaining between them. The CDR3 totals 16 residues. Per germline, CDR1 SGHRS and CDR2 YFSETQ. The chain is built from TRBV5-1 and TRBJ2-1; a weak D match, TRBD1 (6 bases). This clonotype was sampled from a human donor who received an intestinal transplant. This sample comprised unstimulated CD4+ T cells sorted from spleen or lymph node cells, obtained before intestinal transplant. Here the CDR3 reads CASSVISGTNYNEQFF. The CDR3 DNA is TGCGCCAGCAGCGTCATCTCCGGGACAAACTACAATGAGCAGTTCTTC. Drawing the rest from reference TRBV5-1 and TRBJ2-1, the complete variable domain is KAGVTQTPRYLIKTRGQQVTLSCSPISGHRSVSWYQQTPGQGLQFLFEYFSETQRNKGNFPGRFSGRQFSNSRSEMNVSTLELGDSALYLCASSVISGTNYNEQFFGPGTRLTVL.